This T cell receptor (beta chain) appears in the sequencing data of a study of cytomegalovirus exposure and HLA in healthy donors. Germline lookup yields CDR1 KGHSH and CDR2 LQKENI. The CDR3 loop spans 16 amino acids. V dropped 3 bases and J dropped 0 bases, with 14 bases sitting between them. Points on this clone: Its specificity is unknown.

General observations from the study: That first-cohort TCR clusters tended to co-occur in the 120 or so validation repertoires was found in a later analysis. Researchers counted around 160 TCR beta chains as cytomegalovirus-associated. Reports showed the classifier diagnosing cytomegalovirus status with high specificity and sensitivity. CMV antigen specificity of a few CMV-associated chains was confirmed in vitro.

Assay used: immunoSEQ multiplex PCR; TCRdb lists only in-frame clones, some missing. This repertoire shows about 82,000 clones, more than 85% found once; its top ten account for 0.65% to 0.8%. The chain couples TRBV18 to TRBJ1-2, with D unresolved. Sequenced sample: PBMCs. This clonotype originated in a man between 18 and 29 years old in good health and CMV-seronegative. The CDR3 loop reads CASSPERRRANYGYTF. CDR3 DNA sequence: TGTGCCAGCTCACCCGAGAGACGGAGAGCTAACTATGGCTACACCTTC.